This is a list of T cell receptor beta chains from one sample in a study of blood T cells in healthy people across ages. In TCRdb, the 5' RACE reads were re-called with MiXCR into one record per CDR3 protein. The sample comprises 800,000 or so distinct CDR3 sequences, 25% of which are singletons, and around 3.6% rests with the top ten. These data were also filed under a second study, of T cells of mothers and their children.

The sequencing sample was made of blood. These receptors came from a boy between 10 and 17 years old in good health. The CDR3 runs from the conserved cysteine through the conserved F or W. Fields, in order: CDR3 length, D gene, clone size, J gene, V gene, CDR3 DNA, CDR3 protein. D genes are given only for firm matches. Some rows mark clone size as missing; the rest say once, few, many or name a class of expanded clone.

11	.	.	TRBJ2-5	TRBV6-5	TGTGCCAGCAGTTACTCCGGGGTCCAGTACTTC	CASSYSGVQYF
14	.	.	TRBJ2-5	TRBV7-9	TGTGCCAGCAGCCCGGGGACATGGACAGAGACCCAGTACTTC	CASSPGTWTETQYF
15	.	.	TRBJ1-2	TRBV6-2/TRBV6-3	TGTGCCAGCAGTTACACCCGAGAAGGGTCCTATGGCTACACCTTC	CASSYTREGSYGYTF
14	.	.	TRBJ2-3	TRBV6-5	TGTGCCAGCAGTTACTCTAGCGAGAAAGATACGCAGTATTTT	CASSYSSEKDTQYF
12	TRBD1	.	TRBJ2-7	TRBV29-1	TGCAGCGTGACAGGGTTAGCCTACGAGCAGTACTTC	CSVTGLAYEQYF
16	TRBD1	few	TRBJ2-7	TRBV7-2	TGTGCCAGCAGCTCCAGACAGGGAAGGTTTGTGAACGAGCAGTACTTC	CASSSRQGRFVNEQYF
13	.	.	TRBJ2-4	TRBV29-1	TGCAGCGTTAGGGGGAGGGCCAAAAACATTCAGTACTTC	CSVRGRAKNIQYF
13	.	few	TRBJ1-2	TRBV18	TGTGCCAGCTCACCACCGGGCAACTATGGCTACACCTTC	CASSPPGNYGYTF
13	TRBD1	.	TRBJ1-2	TRBV28	TGTGCCAGCAGAGCCGACAGGGCTAGGGGCTACACCTTC	CASRADRARGYTF
15	TRBD1	.	TRBJ1-1	TRBV15	TGTGCCACCAGCCCACAAGGACAGGCCCCAACTGAAGCTTTCTTT	CATSPQGQAPTEAFF
16	.	few	TRBJ2-3	TRBV3-1	TGTGCCAGCAGCCGACTACTAGCCCAGGCCCCAGATACGCAGTATTTT	CASSRLLAQAPDTQYF
15	.	.	TRBJ2-5	TRBV2	TGTGCCAGCAGTGAGGCGGGACAACTACAAGAGACCCAGTACTTC	CASSEAGQLQETQYF
16	TRBD2	once	TRBJ2-5	TRBV9	TGTGCCAGCAGCCCACGCCTAGCGGGAGTCAAGGAGACCCAGTACTTC	CASSPRLAGVKETQYF
15	TRBD2	.	TRBJ2-2	TRBV6-5	TGTGCCAGCAGTTTAGCGGGAGGGCCATCCGGGGAGCTGTTTTTT	CASSLAGGPSGELFF
13	.	.	TRBJ2-7	TRBV6-2/TRBV6-3	TGTGCCAGCAGGTTGTCGGCTCCCTACGAGCAGTACTTC	CASRLSAPYEQYF
15	TRBD2	.	TRBJ2-7	TRBV7-9	TGTGCCAGCAGCCAGCCAAGCGGGGGAAACTACGAGCAGTACTTC	CASSQPSGGNYEQYF
15	.	.	TRBJ2-1	TRBV29-1	TGCAGCGTTGAAGTTTTGGTGGGGGGCTACAATGAGCAGTTCTTC	CSVEVLVGGYNEQFF
14	TRBD2	few	TRBJ2-3	TRBV20-1	TGCAGTCAGTGGACTAGCGGGGTAGCAGATACGCAGTATTTT	CSQWTSGVADTQYF
17	.	.	TRBJ2-5	TRBV4-3	TGCGCCAGCAGCCAAGATCGGGGGGCTAGCGGCTCAGAGACCCAGTACTTC	CASSQDRGASGSETQYF
19	TRBD2	.	TRBJ2-1	TRBV20-1	TGCAGTGCTAGTGGGCTAGCGGGAGTTGAGGAAAACTCCTACAATGAGCAGTTCTTC	CSASGLAGVEENSYNEQFF
14	TRBD1	few	TRBJ1-4	TRBV20-1	TGCAGTGCTAGGGAGGGGGCGGGTAATGAAAAACTGTTTTTT	CSAREGAGNEKLFF
16	TRBD1	many	TRBJ1-1	TRBV12-5	TGTGCTAGTGGTTCTAACAGGGGGCAGGCGAACACTGAAGCTTTCTTT	CASGSNRGQANTEAFF
14	.	.	TRBJ2-7	TRBV7-8	TGTGCCAGCAGCTTAGGCGGGTCCTTCTACGAGCAGTACTTC	CASSLGGSFYEQYF
18	TRBD2	.	TRBJ2-5	TRBV5-1	TGCGCCAGCAGCTTGGCTGGTAGCGGGGGGGCAGGACGAGAGACCCAGTACTTC	CASSLAGSGGAGRETQYF
15	TRBD1	.	TRBJ2-2	TRBV4-3	TGCGCCAGCAGCGAAGACAGGGCCTACACCGGGGAGCTGTTTTTT	CASSEDRAYTGELFF
12	.	.	TRBJ2-5	TRBV29-1	TGCAGCGTTTTCGGGGGCCAAGAGACCCAGTACTTC	CSVFGGQETQYF
14	TRBD2	.	TRBJ2-1	TRBV20-1	TGCAGTGTCCATAGCGGGGGCTCCTACAATGAGCAGTTCTTC	CSVHSGGSYNEQFF
14	TRBD1	.	TRBJ2-7	TRBV4-3	TGCGCCAGCAGCCACCGGGACAGGGGCTACGAGCAGTACTTC	CASSHRDRGYEQYF
14	.	few	TRBJ2-5	TRBV4-2	TGTGCCAGCAGCCAAGATGCTAGCGAGGAGACCCAGTACTTC	CASSQDASEETQYF
13	.	few	TRBJ2-1	TRBV12-3/TRBV12-4	TGTGCCAGCAGTGCTGGGGGCGTCGATGAGCAGTTCTTC	CASSAGGVDEQFF
15	TRBD2	.	TRBJ2-1	TRBV20-1	TGCAGTGCTAGAGATCTGGGACTAGCGGGTAATGAGCAGTTCTTC	CSARDLGLAGNEQFF
15	.	.	TRBJ2-6	TRBV3-1	TGTGCCAGCAGCCAATGGGACTCTGGGGCCAACGTCCCGACTTTC	CASSQWDSGANVPTF
14	.	.	TRBJ2-7	TRBV10-3	TGTGCCATCAGTGAGTCAGGGGGCTCCTACGAGCAGTACTTC	CAISESGGSYEQYF
14	.	few	TRBJ2-7	TRBV4-3	TGCGCCAGCAGCCAAGTAGCAGGGGCCTACGAGCAGTACTTC	CASSQVAGAYEQYF
15	TRBD2	.	TRBJ2-1	TRBV12-3/TRBV12-4	TGTGCCAGCAGCTTTGGACTAGCGGGAATGGATGAGCAGTTCTTC	CASSFGLAGMDEQFF
16	TRBD2	few	TRBJ2-5	TRBV7-2	TGTGCCAGCACGTATTGGGCTAGCGGGATCCAAGAGACCCAGTACTTC	CASTYWASGIQETQYF
15	TRBD1	.	TRBJ1-2	TRBV5-1	TGCGCCAGCAGCCCCTGGACAGGAGGCAACTATGGCTACACCTTC	CASSPWTGGNYGYTF
15	TRBD2	.	TRBJ2-1	TRBV20-1	TGCAGTGCCCTACTAGCGGGGATCTCCTACAATGAGCAGTTCTTC	CSALLAGISYNEQFF
13	.	few	TRBJ2-7	TRBV28	TGTGCCAGCACGAACAGGGTAACCCACGAGCAGTACTTC	CASTNRVTHEQYF
17	.	few	TRBJ1-2	TRBV28	TGTGCCAGCAGTTTTCGGCCAGGGTACAGCCCTAACTATGGCTACACCTTC	CASSFRPGYSPNYGYTF
17	TRBD1	.	TRBJ1-4	TRBV4-3	TGCGCCAGCAGCCAAAGGGTGAGCGGGACAGAAAATGAAAAACTGTTTTTT	CASSQRVSGTENEKLFF
15	.	few	TRBJ2-7	TRBV4-3	TGCGCCAGCAGCCAAGATTGGAGGCAGGGCCACGAGCAGTACTTC	CASSQDWRQGHEQYF
15	.	.	TRBJ2-7	TRBV20-1	TGCAGTGCTAGAGAGGTCGGCGGGCGCCTAGGCGAGCAGTACTTC	CSAREVGGRLGEQYF
15	.	.	TRBJ2-2	TRBV20-1	TGCAGTGCTAGAAGCAGCTCAATGAACACCGGGGAGCTGTTTTTT	CSARSSSMNTGELFF
16	.	many	TRBJ2-1	TRBV7-9	TGTGCCAGCAGCTTGGGACCCGGCTGGACCTACAATGAGCAGTTCTTC	CASSLGPGWTYNEQFF
14	.	few	TRBJ1-3	TRBV28	TGTGCCAGCAGTTTAGGGTCCGCAGGGAACACCATATATTTT	CASSLGSAGNTIYF